This TCR beta chain was identified in a study of cytomegalovirus exposure and HLA in healthy donors. Study-wide findings and caveats: Reports credit the classifier with highly specific, highly sensitive diagnosis of cytomegalovirus status. In a later analysis, HLA-associated beta chains showed higher expansion and lower generation probabilities than comparable chains.

PCR involved 60 Vbeta and 13 Jbeta primers. Some clones are missing from TCRdb's copy, which holds only in-frame ones; the method was immunoSEQ multiplex PCR. The sample has about 86,000 clones; 60% to 80% are singletons. This clone was counted a few times. Antigen specificity is unknown. While unrecorded immune exposures were likely, the donors were nominally healthy when sampled. The V end was cut by 1 base, the J end by 4 bases, with 9 bases between. Per the germline V gene, CDR1 is SGHRS and CDR2 is YFSETQ. This CDR3 has 15 amino acids. Sequencing was done on a sample of PBMCs. The sequence was obtained from a woman aged 50 to 60 in good health and CMV-seropositive. The genes are TRBV5-1 and TRBJ2-6; D might be TRBD2 (5 bases). The CDR3 region is CASSLTGVGANVLTF. The CDR3 nucleotides read TGCGCCAGCAGCTTGACCGGGGTGGGGGCCAACGTCCTGACTTTC.